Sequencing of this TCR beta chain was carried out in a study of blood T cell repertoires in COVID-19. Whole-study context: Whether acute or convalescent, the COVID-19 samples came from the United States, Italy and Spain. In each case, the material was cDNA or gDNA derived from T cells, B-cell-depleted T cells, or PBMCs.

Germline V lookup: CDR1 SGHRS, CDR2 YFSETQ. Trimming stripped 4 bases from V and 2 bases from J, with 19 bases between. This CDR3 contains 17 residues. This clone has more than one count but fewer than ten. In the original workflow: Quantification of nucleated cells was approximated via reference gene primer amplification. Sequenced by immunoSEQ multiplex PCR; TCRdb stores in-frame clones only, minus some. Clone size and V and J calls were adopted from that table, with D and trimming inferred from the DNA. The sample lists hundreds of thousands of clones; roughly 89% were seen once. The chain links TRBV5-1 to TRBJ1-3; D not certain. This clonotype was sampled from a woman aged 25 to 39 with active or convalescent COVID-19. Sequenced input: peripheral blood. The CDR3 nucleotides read TGCGCCAGCAGCCGTGATGCAGACTATACAACTGGAAACACCATATATTTT. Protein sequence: CASSRDADYTTGNTIYF.